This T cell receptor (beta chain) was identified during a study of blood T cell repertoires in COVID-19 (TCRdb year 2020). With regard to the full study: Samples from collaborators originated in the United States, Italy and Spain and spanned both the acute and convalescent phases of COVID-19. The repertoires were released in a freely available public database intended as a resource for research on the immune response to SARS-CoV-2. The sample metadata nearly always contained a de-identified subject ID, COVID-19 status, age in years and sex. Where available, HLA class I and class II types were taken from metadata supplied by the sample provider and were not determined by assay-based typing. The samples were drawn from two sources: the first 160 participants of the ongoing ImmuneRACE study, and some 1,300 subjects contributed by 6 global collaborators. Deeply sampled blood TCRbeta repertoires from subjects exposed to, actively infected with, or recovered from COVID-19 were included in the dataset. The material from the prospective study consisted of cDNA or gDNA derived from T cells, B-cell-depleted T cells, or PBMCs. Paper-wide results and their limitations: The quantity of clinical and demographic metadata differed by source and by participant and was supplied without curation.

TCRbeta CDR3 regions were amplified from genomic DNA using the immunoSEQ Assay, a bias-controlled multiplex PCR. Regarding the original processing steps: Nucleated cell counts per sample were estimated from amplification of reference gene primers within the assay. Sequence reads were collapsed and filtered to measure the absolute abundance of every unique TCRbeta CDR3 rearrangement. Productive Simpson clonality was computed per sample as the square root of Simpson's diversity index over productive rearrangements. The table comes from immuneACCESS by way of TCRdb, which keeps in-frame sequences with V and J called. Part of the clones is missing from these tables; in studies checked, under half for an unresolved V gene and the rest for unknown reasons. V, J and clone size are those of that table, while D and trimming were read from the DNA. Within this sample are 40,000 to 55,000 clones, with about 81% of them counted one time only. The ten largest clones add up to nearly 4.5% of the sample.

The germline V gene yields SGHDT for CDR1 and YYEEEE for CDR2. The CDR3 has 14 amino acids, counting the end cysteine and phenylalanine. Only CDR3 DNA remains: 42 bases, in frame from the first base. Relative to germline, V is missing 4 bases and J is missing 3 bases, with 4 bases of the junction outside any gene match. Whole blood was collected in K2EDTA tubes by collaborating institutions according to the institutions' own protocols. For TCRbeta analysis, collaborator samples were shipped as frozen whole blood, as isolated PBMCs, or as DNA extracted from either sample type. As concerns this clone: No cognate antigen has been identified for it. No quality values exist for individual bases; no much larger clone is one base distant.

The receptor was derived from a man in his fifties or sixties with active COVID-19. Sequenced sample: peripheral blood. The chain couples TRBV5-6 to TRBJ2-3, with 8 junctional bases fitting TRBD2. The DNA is TGTGCCAGCAGCGTCGGACTAGCTACAGATACGCAGTATTTT. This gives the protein CASSVGLATDTQYF.